The 26 T cell receptor beta chains presented below share a single source sample, sequenced in a study of T cells in Graves' hyperthyroidism and ophthalmopathy. RNA transcripts were the template for amplifying TCR beta CDR3 regions. An initial round of RT-PCR targeting the TCR CDR3 relied on the HTBI primer set. TCRdb analysed the multiplex PCR reads with MiXCR anew, one entry per CDR3 protein. Among 300,000 or so distinct CDR3 sequences, roughly 21% were seen once, and the ten largest hold 50% to 65%. Sequences were obtained from blood. All receptors come from a woman between 45 and 60 years old with Graves' hyperthyroidism.

The rearrangement links TRBV20-1 to TRBJ2-7; 9 bases map to TRBD1. J lost 4 bases, V lost 3 bases, and 7 bases had no gene match. This CDR3 has 14 amino acids. Germline V gene data show CDR1 as DFQATT and CDR2 as SNEGSKA (reference sequence). In DNA, the CDR3 is TGCAGTGCTAGTAAGACAGGGGGTTTATACGAGCAGTACTTC. Protein: CSASKTGGLYEQYF.

This clonotype was picked up many times. This chain uses TRBV7-3 with TRBJ2-1, with TRBD2 matching 9 bases. V trimming: 1 base; J trimming: 6 bases; junction bases outside the gene matches: 7. The germline V gene has CDR1 SGHTA and CDR2 FQGTGA. The length of the CDR3 is 16 residues. In DNA, the CDR3 is TGTGCCAGCAGCTTAAGGGGCGGGAGGGCCCCCAATGAGCAGTTCTTC. Translating it yields CASSLRGGRAPNEQFF.

This clonotype appeared many times. The V call is TRBV20-1, the J call TRBJ1-1; no clear D. Trimming shortened V by 3 bases and J by 0 bases, and 11 bases separated the two germline ends. CDR1 is DFQATT and CDR2 is SNEGSKA in the germline V gene (reference sequence). This CDR3 comprises 14 residues. The CDR3 loop is CSASNGPMNTEAFF. CDR3 bases: TGCAGTGCTAGCAATGGACCGATGAACACTGAAGCTTTCTTT.

CDR3 region: CASSPRTGNMNTEAFF. The CDR3 DNA reads TGTGCCAGCAGCCCCAGGACAGGAAACATGAACACTGAAGCTTTCTTT. The rearrangement joins TRBV28 to TRBJ1-1, with TRBD1 matching 7 bases. Germline V gene data show CDR1 as MDHEN and CDR2 as SYDVKM. V lost 6 bases and J lost 0; bases outside the gene matches: 10. The CDR3 runs 16 residues. Full variable domain (rest looked up from reference TRBV28 and TRBJ1-1): DVKVTQSSRYLVKRTGEKVFLECVQDMDHENMFWYRQDPGLGLRLIYFSYDVKMKEKGDIPEGYSVSREKKERFSLILESASTNQTSMYLCASSPRTGNMNTEAFFGQGTRLTVV.

This chain joins TRBV4-1 and TRBJ2-7; 12 nucleotides line up with TRBD2. The V gene end was trimmed by 3 bases and the J gene end by 0 bases; junction bases not matched to a gene: 3. The CDR3 length is 16 residues. Germline V gene sequence: CDR1 MGHRA, CDR2 YSYEKL. CDR3 loop: CASSQGLAGSSYEQYF. CDR3 coding DNA: TGCGCCAGCAGCCAGGGACTAGCGGGTAGCTCCTACGAGCAGTACTTC.

This clonotype was picked up many times. The chain recombines TRBV5-5 with TRBJ1-2, with 9 bases fitting TRBD1. Per germline, CDR1 SGHKS and CDR2 YYEKEE (reference sequence). CDR3 length: 14 amino acids. With V trimmed by 4 bases and J by 5 bases, 6 bases remained unmatched. The CDR3 DNA is TGTGCCAGCAGCGCCCGGGACAGGGAGTATGGCTACACCTTC. This codes for CASSARDREYGYTF.

The rearrangement joins TRBV10-3 to TRBJ2-7; maybe TRBD2 (6 bases). Germline assignment: CDR1 ENHRY and CDR2 SYGVKD. The CDR3 sequence is 13 residues long. The V and J ends lost 8 bases and 0 bases respectively, with 11 bases between them. As DNA, the CDR3 is TGTGCCATCGCCCTAGCGTCCTCCTACGAGCAGTACTTC. Translated, it gives CAIALASSYEQYF.

This clonotype was seen a few times. The gene calls are TRBV19 and TRBJ2-4; perhaps TRBD2 as D (6 bases). The ends were cut back, 6 bases at V and 3 bases at J, with 12 bases in the middle. CDR1 is LNHDA, CDR2 SQIVND, per germline (reference sequence). The CDR3 is made up of 14 amino acids. CDR3 residues: CASREAAGKNIQYF. Here the CDR3 DNA reads TGTGCCAGTAGGGAGGCAGCGGGCAAAAACATTCAGTACTTC.

The CDR3 spells CAISEWRGGRYNEQFF. The CDR3 bases are TGTGCCATCAGTGAATGGCGGGGGGGCCGTTACAATGAGCAGTTCTTC. The chain joins TRBV10-3 to TRBJ2-1; 9 bases are shared with TRBD2. The CDR3 runs 16 residues. The junction had 7 bases not matched to a gene; V was cut back by 3 bases and J by 4 bases. Germline CDR1 and CDR2: ENHRY and SYGVKD.

In its sample, this clonotype was seen many times. This rearrangement joins TRBV12-3 or TRBV12-4 to TRBJ2-6; 9 bases agree with TRBD1. V shed 5 bases and J 1 base; nucleotides not matched to a gene: 6. The CDR3 has 17 amino acids. CDR3 DNA: TGTGCCAGCAGTGGGACAGGGAGTCGTTCTGGGGCCAACGTCCTGACTTTC. This encodes CASSGTGSRSGANVLTF.

This clonotype was found many times. This rearrangement joins TRBV6-1 to TRBJ1-5, with D tentatively TRBD1 (5 bases). The CDR3 sequence is 14 residues long. V lost 5 bases and J 0 bases, leaving 8 bases between the germline ends. Germline assignment: CDR1 MNHNS and CDR2 SASEGT. CDR3 residues: CASSSRASNQPQHF. As DNA, the CDR3 is TGTGCCAGCAGTTCCAGGGCTAGCAATCAGCCCCAGCATTTT.

The sample holds many counts of this clonotype. The chain links TRBV3-1 to TRBJ2-7, with no clear D. Trimming removed 1 base from V and 7 bases from J, with 11 bases in between. The length of the CDR3 is 13 residues. Per the germline V gene, CDR1 is LGHDT and CDR2 is YNNKEL (reference sequence). For the CDR3, the DNA is TGTGCCAGCAGCCAAGTGGAAGGGAAGGAGCAGTACTTC. Protein sequence: CASSQVEGKEQYF.

CDR3 in DNA: TGCGCCAGCAGCCCTCTAGTGGCGGGATATTACGAGCAGTACTTC. Translated, it gives CASSPLVAGYYEQYF. The V call is TRBV4-1, the J call TRBJ2-7; D is possibly TRBD2 (6 bases). Trimming cost V 4 bases and J 4 bases, with 17 bases left between them. Germline V lookup: CDR1 MGHRA, CDR2 YSYEKL. The CDR3 has 15 amino acids.

The chain has TRBV5-1 and TRBJ2-5; possibly TRBD2 for D (5 bases). Germline V CDR1 and CDR2: SGHRS, YFSETQ. Trimming pared 5 bases from V and 1 base from J, leaving 12 bases between. This CDR3 region has 14 residues. The CDR3 reads CASRVGEVQETQYF. CDR3 nucleotides: TGCGCCAGCAGGGTGGGAGAAGTCCAAGAGACCCAGTACTTC.

There are a few counts of this clonotype. The chain links TRBV3-1 to TRBJ2-3, with TRBD2 identical over 8 bases. V lost 1 base to trimming and J lost 3 bases; unmatched junction nucleotides: 6. The CDR3 has 16 amino acids. Germline values: CDR1 LGHDT, CDR2 YNNKEL (reference sequence). The CDR3, as DNA: TGTGCCAGCAGCCAAGCAGTCGGGAGGGTTACAGATACGCAGTATTTT. This translates into CASSQAVGRVTDTQYF.

This clonotype has just a few counts. This chain uses TRBV5-6 with TRBJ1-3; TRBD1 aligns across 7 bases. Germline V gives CDR1 SGHDT, CDR2 YYEEEE. The ends lost 10 bases at V and 1 base at J; junction bases unmatched: 8. The CDR3 is made up of 14 amino acids. CDR3 in DNA: TGTGCCGGAAAGAACAGGGGATCTGGAAACACCATATATTTT. It is translated as CAGKNRGSGNTIYF.

The rearrangement links TRBV12-3 or TRBV12-4 to TRBJ1-4, with no clear D. V lost 2 bases to trimming and J lost 8 bases, with 18 bases between them. The CDR3 extends over 16 amino acids. The DNA of the CDR3 is TGTGCCAGCAGTTTATCCGGGCCTGGGGTTGGCGAAAAACTGTTTTTT. This encodes CASSLSGPGVGEKLFF.

The sample holds a few counts of this clonotype. A read error may account for a junction end that differs from germline. This chain links TRBV7-7 with TRBJ1-1; D might be TRBD1 (6 bases). CDR3 length: 17 amino acids. Germline CDR1 and CDR2: SSHAT and FNYEAQ (reference sequence). The CDR3: CASSLERGHIWDTEAFF. CDR3 DNA sequence: TGTGCTAGCAGCTTAGAGAGGGGACATATCTGGGACACTGAAGCTTTCTTT.

This clonotype was detected ten times or more. This chain links TRBV20-1 with TRBJ1-1; D may be TRBD1 (6 bases). This CDR3 is built from 15 residues. V lost 5 bases and J lost 1, with 17 bases in between. The V gene's germline CDR1 is DFQATT and CDR2 SNEGSKA (reference sequence). CDR3 nucleotide sequence: TGCAGTGCTGCGGGACACCGGATTGAGAACACTGAAGCTTTCTTT. It encodes CSAAGHRIENTEAFF.

The chain links TRBV19 to TRBJ2-1, with D perhaps TRBD1 or TRBD2 (5 bases each). V lost 4 bases, J lost 7 bases, and 14 bases lay in between. The germline CDR1 and CDR2 sequences are LNHDA and SQIVND (reference sequence). The CDR3 totals 14 residues. For the CDR3, the DNA is TGTGCCAGTAGTACGACCGGGACGAGGAATGAGCAGTTCTTC. It specifies CASSTTGTRNEQFF. Supplemented by reference TRBV19 and TRBJ2-1, the full variable domain reads DGGITQSPKYLFRKEGQNVTLSCEQNLNHDAMYWYRQDPGQGLRLIYYSQIVNDFQKGDIAEGYSVSREKKESFPLTVTSAQKNPTAFYLCASSTTGTRNEQFFGPGTRLTVL.

This clonotype was seen at least ten times. The chain uses TRBV6-1 and TRBJ1-5; D remains unclear. Germline CDR1 is MNHNS and CDR2 is SASEGT. The V end was cut by 6 bases, the J end by 7 bases, with 16 bases between. This CDR3 is built from 14 residues. CDR3 in DNA: TGTGCCAGCAGGCGGGCCTCGAGCGGGCAGCCCCAGCATTTT. Encoded protein: CASRRASSGQPQHF.

This clonotype showed up just a few times. This chain joins TRBV5-1 and TRBJ2-5, with a weak D call TRBD1 (5 bases). CDR1 and CDR2 from the germline V gene are SGHRS and YFSETQ. The CDR3 spans 13 residues. V lost 1 base and J lost 2, with 6 bases in between. CDR3 region: CASSLQGQETQYF. CDR3 bases: TGCGCCAGCAGCTTGCAGGGACAAGAGACCCAGTACTTC.

The sample holds a few counts of this clonotype. The chain employs TRBV9 and TRBJ2-5, with D possibly TRBD2 on 6 matching bases. V lost 4 bases and J lost 2, with 15 bases in between. This CDR3 is 15 amino acids long. The germline V gene encodes CDR1 SGDLS and CDR2 YYNGEE. The CDR3 loop is CASSPSQTSQETQYF. The CDR3 nucleotides are TGTGCCAGCAGCCCCAGCCAGACTAGTCAAGAGACCCAGTACTTC.

This clonotype was detected many times. This chain joins TRBV7-9 and TRBJ2-7, with 7 bases aligning to TRBD1. The ends lost 1 base at V and 6 bases at J; junction bases unmatched: 3. Germline CDR1 reads SEHNR; CDR2 reads FQNEAQ (reference sequence). CDR3 length: 13 residues. The CDR3: CASSLVTGAEQYF. The DNA for the CDR3 is TGTGCCAGCAGCTTAGTCACAGGGGCCGAGCAGTACTTC.

This clonotype was picked up many times. V is TRBV20-1 and J is TRBJ1-5, with TRBD1 as a possible D gene (6 bases). V gave up 6 bases and J gave up 1 base, with 16 bases separating them. CDR1 DFQATT and CDR2 SNEGSKA come from the germline V gene (reference sequence). The CDR3 runs 15 residues. This chain's CDR3 is CSAPGAGRSNQPQHF. In nucleotides, the CDR3 is TGCAGTGCCCCAGGGGCTGGGCGCAGCAATCAGCCCCAGCATTTT.

This clonotype has ten or more counts. V gene TRBV5-1 combines with J gene TRBJ2-3, with 9 bases identical to TRBD2. The CDR3 has 15 residues. The trim removed 3 bases at V and 5 bases at J, leaving 7 bases unmatched. Per germline, CDR1 SGHRS and CDR2 YFSETQ. The CDR3: CASSSGTSRGDTQYF. The CDR3 DNA reads TGCGCCAGCAGCTCCGGGACTAGCAGGGGAGATACGCAGTATTTT.